Listed here are 24 T cell receptor beta chains from one sample, sequenced in a study of OX40 agonist ivuxolimab in advanced cancers. Measured with immunoSEQ multiplex PCR; TCRdb has only the in-frame clones, and not every one. The data contain 82,000 or so clones, roughly 92% of them singletons. The source material was CD4+ or CD8+ T cells sorted from blood, sampled in a trial of the OX40 agonist ivuxolimab. The receptors here all came from an adult with an advanced solid tumor such as melanoma, head and neck, liver or kidney cancer.

V and J are TRBV9 and TRBJ2-2; TRBD1 matches 12 bases. The germline V gene has CDR1 SGDLS and CDR2 YYNGEE. This CDR3 comprises 18 residues. V lost 0 bases to trimming and J lost 3 bases; unmatched junction nucleotides: 6. The CDR3 DNA follows: TGTGCCAGCAGCGTAGAGGGGACAGGGGGCGCCGACACCGGGGAGCTGTTTTTT. Its protein is CASSVEGTGGADTGELFF.

The V and J genes are TRBV15 and TRBJ2-1; TRBD2 matches at 7 bases. The CDR3 runs to 18 residues. The trim removed 0 bases at V and 3 bases at J, leaving 11 bases unmatched. Germline V gene lookup returns CDR1 LNHNV and CDR2 YYDKDF (reference sequence). The CDR3 region is CATSRELGGSSVYNEQFF. Written as DNA, the CDR3 is TGTGCCACCAGCAGAGAGTTAGGCGGGAGTTCAGTCTACAATGAGCAGTTCTTC.

The chain uses TRBV9 and TRBJ2-1, with 8 positions matching TRBD2. V lost 4 bases to trimming and J lost 5 bases; unmatched junction nucleotides: 17. CDR1 SGDLS and CDR2 YYNGEE come from the germline V gene. CDR3 length: 18 residues. The CDR3, as DNA: TGTGCCAGCAGCTACGGGGGTAGCGGGGCCCACATTAACAATGAGCAGTTCTTC. Its translation is CASSYGGSGAHINNEQFF. Full variable domain (rest looked up from reference TRBV9 and TRBJ2-1): DSGVTQTPKHLITATGQRVTLRCSPRSGDLSVYWYQQSLDQGLQFLIQYYNGEERAKGNILERFSAQQFPDLHSELNLSSLELGDSALYFCASSYGGSGAHINNEQFFGPGTRLTVL.

This clone was seen a single time. J is TRBJ1-2 and V is TRBV6-5, with TRBD1 as a possible D gene (6 bases). CDR1 and CDR2 (germline): MNHEY, SVGAGI. This CDR3 is built from 14 residues. Trimming shortened V by 4 bases and J by 2 bases, and 11 bases separated the two germline ends. DNA of the CDR3: TGTGCCAGCAGTTCCGGACAGAGAAACTATGGCTACACCTTC. Its translation: CASSSGQRNYGYTF.

The chain combines TRBV27 with TRBJ2-3; TRBD2 agrees at 13 bases. J was trimmed by 6 bases and V by 5 bases; bases with no gene match: 8. Germline V gene data show CDR1 as MNHEY and CDR2 as SMNVEV (reference sequence). The CDR3 totals 16 residues. In DNA form, the CDR3 reads TGTGCCAGCAGTAGGTGGACTAGCGGGAGTGGCGATACGCAGTATTTT. Protein product: CASSRWTSGSGDTQYF.

This clone was detected only once. The chain joins TRBV5-4 to TRBJ1-6, with a weak D call TRBD1 (5 bases). The CDR3 has 15 amino acids. CDR1 is SGHNT, CDR2 YYREEE, per germline (reference sequence). V lost 4 bases to trimming and J lost 7 bases, with 15 bases between them. The CDR3 coding sequence is TGTGCCAGCAGCCCAACGACAGTGGGAAATTCACCCCTCCACTTT. It yields the protein CASSPTTVGNSPLHF.

The chain has TRBV6-1 and TRBJ1-2; D not certain. Per the germline V gene, CDR1 is MNHNS and CDR2 is SASEGT. The V end was cut by 3 bases, the J end by 8 bases, with 10 bases between. This CDR3 region has 12 residues. Here the CDR3 reads CASSETPLGYTF. In DNA form, the CDR3 reads TGTGCCAGCAGTGAGACACCCTTGGGCTACACCTTC.

V is TRBV10-1 and J is TRBJ2-7; 13 nucleotides agree with TRBD2. The CDR3 covers 17 residues. Germline loops: CDR1 WNHNN, CDR2 SYGVQD (reference sequence). V lost 0 bases, J lost 4 bases, and 6 bases stayed unmatched. The CDR3 DNA reads TGCGCCAGCAGTGAGTCGACACTAGCGGGAGGGGGGTACGAGCAGTACTTC. This codes for CASSESTLAGGGYEQYF.

The V gene is TRBV29-1, the J gene TRBJ2-5; D tentatively reads TRBD1 or TRBD2 (5 bases each). Germline CDR1 reads SQVTM; CDR2 reads ANQGSEA. The CDR3 is made up of 13 amino acids. V gave up 0 bases and J gave up 7 bases, with 12 bases separating them. The CDR3 nucleotides read TGCAGCGTTGAAGATCGTGGGGGTTGGACCCAGTACTTC. It encodes CSVEDRGGWTQYF.

V gene TRBV19 combines with J gene TRBJ1-4; tentative D call: TRBD1 (6 bases). CDR3 length: 17 amino acids. Germline values: CDR1 LNHDA, CDR2 SQIVND (reference sequence). Between the trimmed V and J ends, which lost 3 bases and 3 bases, there was a span of 17 bases. The CDR3 sequence is CASSMSGGASPNEKLFF. The CDR3 DNA sequence: TGTGCCAGTAGTATGAGCGGGGGGGCTTCGCCTAATGAAAAACTGTTTTTT. The full variable domain, rest sourced from reference TRBV19 and TRBJ1-4, is DGGITQSPKYLFRKEGQNVTLSCEQNLNHDAMYWYRQDPGQGLRLIYYSQIVNDFQKGDIAEGYSVSREKKESFPLTVTSAQKNPTAFYLCASSMSGGASPNEKLFFGSGTQLSVL.

The chain employs TRBV9 and TRBJ2-7; 8 nucleotides match TRBD1. The CDR3 has 14 amino acids. CDR1 is SGDLS and CDR2 is YYNGEE in the germline V gene. With V trimmed by 2 bases and J by 4 bases, 5 bases remained unmatched. CDR3 nucleotides: TGTGCCAGCAGCGTCGGGACAGGAGCTTACGAGCAGTACTTC. Translated, it gives CASSVGTGAYEQYF.

The genes are TRBV7-9 and TRBJ1-1; a weak D match, TRBD1 (5 bases). V lost 5 bases and J 4 bases, leaving 17 bases between the germline ends. Germline values: CDR1 SEHNR, CDR2 FQNEAQ (reference sequence). The CDR3 consists of 15 residues. DNA for the CDR3: TGTGCCAGCAGCAGACAGCAAAGGGCGGGCACTGAAGCTTTCTTT. It is translated as CASSRQQRAGTEAFF.

This sequence joins TRBV29-1 and TRBJ1-1, with a possible D match to TRBD1 (5 bases). The germline V gene encodes CDR1 SQVTM and CDR2 ANQGSEA. This CDR3 contains 13 residues. V dropped 7 bases and J dropped 0 bases, with 12 bases sitting between them. CDR3: CSGARALNTEAFF. The DNA for the CDR3 is TGCAGCGGGGCCAGGGCCCTGAACACTGAAGCTTTCTTT.

Of note for this clone: The junction shows a germline mismatch at one end, possibly a read error. V gene TRBV15 combines with J gene TRBJ2-3, with 14 bases lining up with TRBD2. Germline V gene data show CDR1 as LNHNV and CDR2 as YYDKDF (reference sequence). The CDR3 totals 14 residues. CDR3 nucleotides: TGTGCCACCAGCAGAGATAAATCCGGGACTAGCGGGGGTTTT. Translating gives CATSRDKSGTSGGF.

As regards this clone: The junction does not match germline at one end; this may be a read error. The V gene is TRBV7-7, the J gene TRBJ2-7; 12 bases fit TRBD1. Germline loops: CDR1 SSHAT, CDR2 FNYEAQ (reference sequence). This CDR3 is built from 15 residues. The CDR3 reads CASSSGTGGAYEQYF. For the CDR3, the DNA is TGTGCTAGCAGCTCCGGGACAGGGGGCGCGTACGAGCAGTACTTC.

The chain uses TRBV11-3 and TRBJ2-7; no firm D call. The CDR3 has 13 amino acids. Germline V lookup: CDR1 SGHNT, CDR2 YENEEA. V was pared by 1 base and J by 4 bases, with 8 bases between. The CDR3 coding sequence is TGTGCCAGCAGCTTAGCTGCCGAGTACGAGCAGTACTTC. It yields the protein CASSLAAEYEQYF.

The J gene is TRBJ2-3, the V gene TRBV5-1, with TRBD2 matching 10 bases. Trimming at V came to 4 bases and at J to 6 bases, leaving 8 bases not matched to a gene. The CDR3 has 15 amino acids. Germline loops: CDR1 SGHRS, CDR2 YFSETQ. DNA for the CDR3: TGCGCCAGCAGCGGATTTAGCGGGGGGTGGGATACGCAGTATTTT. Residues: CASSGFSGGWDTQYF.

The chain is built from TRBV2 and TRBJ1-4; D perhaps matches TRBD1 (6 bases). The germline V gene encodes CDR1 SNHLY and CDR2 FYNNEI. This CDR3 has 14 residues. Trimming took off 2 bases at V and 9 bases at J, with 13 bases between the two ends. CDR3 nucleotides: TGTGCCAGCAGTGAACGGGGGCTACCGCAAAAACTGTTTTTT. It translates to CASSERGLPQKLFF.

V usage is TRBV6-1 and J usage is TRBJ2-3; D gene ambiguous. This CDR3 region has 16 residues. From germline, CDR1 is MNHNS and CDR2 SASEGT. V dropped 0 bases and J dropped 4 bases, with 14 bases sitting between them. Here the CDR3 reads CASSEAWPLGADTQYF. CDR3 in DNA: TGTGCCAGCAGTGAAGCCTGGCCGTTGGGCGCAGATACGCAGTATTTT.

The chain joins TRBV30 to TRBJ1-1; no firm D call. The CDR3 has 12 residues. Germline CDR1 and CDR2: GTSNPN and SVGIG (reference sequence). V shed 2 bases and J shed 13 bases, with 17 bases lying between them. CDR3 sequence reads: CAWSFMVDKLFF. The CDR3 DNA sequence: TGTGCCTGGAGTTTTATGGTCGACAAGCTTTTCTTT.

The rearrangement joins TRBV10-3 to TRBJ2-1, with 8 nucleotides matching TRBD2. Trimming cost V 5 bases and J 5 bases; bases outside gene matches: 5. The CDR3 has 14 amino acids. CDR1 is ENHRY and CDR2 is SYGVKD in the germline V gene. The CDR3 region is CAISREGGHNEQFF. The CDR3 coding sequence is TGTGCCATCAGTCGGGAGGGAGGCCACAATGAGCAGTTCTTC.

The chain is built from TRBV2 and TRBJ2-5, with TRBD2 identical over 8 bases. The germline V gene has CDR1 SNHLY and CDR2 FYNNEI. V was clipped by 6 bases and J by 5 bases; unmatched bases: 5. The CDR3 totals 13 residues. CDR3 nucleotides: TGTGCCAGCAGCGGGGGGGGCATGGAGACCCAGTACTTC. Translating gives CASSGGGMETQYF.

CDR3 residues: CASSPTGGRGGFIEQYF. The DNA of the CDR3 is TGCGCCAGCAGCCCCACCGGGGGCAGGGGGGGGTTCATCGAGCAGTACTTC. V gene TRBV5-1 combines with J gene TRBJ2-7; D may be TRBD1 or TRBD2 (7 bases each). The V gene's germline CDR1 is SGHRS and CDR2 YFSETQ. Deletions cut 4 bases from V and 6 bases from J, with 26 bases between. CDR3 length equals 17 residues.

This clone appeared once. CDR3 loop: CASSLGATETQYF. CDR3 DNA sequence: TGCGCCAGCAGCTTGGGGGCAACGGAGACCCAGTACTTC. The chain combines TRBV5-1 with TRBJ2-5; no firm D call. Between the trimmed V and J ends, which lost 0 bases and 5 bases, there was a span of 8 bases. Germline assignment: CDR1 SGHRS and CDR2 YFSETQ. This CDR3 is built from 13 residues.